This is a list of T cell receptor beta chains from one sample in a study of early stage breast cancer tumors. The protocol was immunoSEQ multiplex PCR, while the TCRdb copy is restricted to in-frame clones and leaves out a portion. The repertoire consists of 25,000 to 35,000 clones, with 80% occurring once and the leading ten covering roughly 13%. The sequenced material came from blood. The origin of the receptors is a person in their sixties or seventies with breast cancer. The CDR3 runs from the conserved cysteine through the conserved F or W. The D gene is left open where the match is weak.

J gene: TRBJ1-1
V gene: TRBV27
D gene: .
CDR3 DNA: TGTGCCAGCAGTTTGGGAGGGAACACTGAAGCTTTCTTT
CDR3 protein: CASSLGGNTEAFF

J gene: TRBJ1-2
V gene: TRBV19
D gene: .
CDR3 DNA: TGTGCCAGTAGTAAGTGGCAGGGGAACTATGGCTACACCTTC
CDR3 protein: CASSKWQGNYGYTF

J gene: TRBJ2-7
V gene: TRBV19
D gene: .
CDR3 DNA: TGTGCCAGTAGTATATGGGGCAGGACCTACGAGCAGTACTTC
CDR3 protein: CASSIWGRTYEQYF

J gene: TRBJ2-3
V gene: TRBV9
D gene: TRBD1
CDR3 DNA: TGTGCCAGCAGCCCCCGACAGGGGCCAAACACAGATACGCAGTATTTT
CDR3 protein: CASSPRQGPNTDTQYF

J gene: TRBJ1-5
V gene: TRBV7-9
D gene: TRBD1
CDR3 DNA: TGTGCCAGCAGTGTACCCGGGACAGGCAATCAGCCCCAGCATTTT
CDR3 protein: CASSVPGTGNQPQHF

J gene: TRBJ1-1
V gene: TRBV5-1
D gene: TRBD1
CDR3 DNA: TGCGCCAGCAGCGCGGGACAGGGGACTGAAGCTTTCTTT
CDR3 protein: CASSAGQGTEAFF

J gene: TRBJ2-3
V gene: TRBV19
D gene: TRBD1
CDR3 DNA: TGTGCCAGTAGTAACCAGGGGGAGACAGATACGCAGTATTTT
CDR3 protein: CASSNQGETDTQYF

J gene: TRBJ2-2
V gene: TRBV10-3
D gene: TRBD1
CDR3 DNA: TGTGCCATCAGTCTGGACAGGACTTACACCGGGGAGCTGTTTTTT
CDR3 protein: CAISLDRTYTGELFF

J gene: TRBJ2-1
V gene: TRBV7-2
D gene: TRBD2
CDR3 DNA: TGTGCCAGCAGCCAAGTACCTAGCGGGTCACCTGGTCAGCAGTTCTTC
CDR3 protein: CASSQVPSGSPGQQFF

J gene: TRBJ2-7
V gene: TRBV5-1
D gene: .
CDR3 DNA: TGCGCCAGCAGCTTTTCAGGACAACCTAACTACGAGCAGTACTTC
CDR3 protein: CASSFSGQPNYEQYF

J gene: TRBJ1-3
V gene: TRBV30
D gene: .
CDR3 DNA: TGTGCCTGGAGTCCTAGGGGAAAACTCAACACCATATATTTT
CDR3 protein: CAWSPRGKLNTIYF

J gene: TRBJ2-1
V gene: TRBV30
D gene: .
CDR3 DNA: TGTGCCTGGAGTGTTGGACAAGGTTCCTACAATGAGCAGTTCTTC
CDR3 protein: CAWSVGQGSYNEQFF

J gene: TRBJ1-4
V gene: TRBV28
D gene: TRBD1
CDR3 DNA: TGTGCCAGCAGTTTATCCGGGACAGGGTACGAAAAACTGTTTTTT
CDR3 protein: CASSLSGTGYEKLFF